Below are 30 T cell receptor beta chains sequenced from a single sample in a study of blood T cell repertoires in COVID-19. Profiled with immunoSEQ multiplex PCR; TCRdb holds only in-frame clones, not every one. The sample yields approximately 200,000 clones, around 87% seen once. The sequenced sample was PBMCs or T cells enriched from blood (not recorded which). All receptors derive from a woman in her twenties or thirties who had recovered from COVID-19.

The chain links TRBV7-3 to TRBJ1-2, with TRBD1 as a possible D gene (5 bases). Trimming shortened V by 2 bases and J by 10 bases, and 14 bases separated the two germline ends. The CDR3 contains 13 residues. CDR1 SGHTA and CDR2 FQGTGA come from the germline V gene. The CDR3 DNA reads TGTGCCAGCAGCTTAGATGAGGGGAGGGACTACACCTTC. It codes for CASSLDEGRDYTF.

DNA of the CDR3: TGTGCCAGCAGGACACAGGGAACTACTTATGGCTACACCTTC. Translation gives CASRTQGTTYGYTF. The chain has TRBV27 and TRBJ1-2; D possibly corresponds to TRBD1 (6 bases). Germline V gene data show CDR1 as MNHEY and CDR2 as SMNVEV (reference sequence). The CDR3 sequence is 14 residues long. The V gene lost 6 bases and the J gene lost 5 bases, with 16 bases spanning the gap.

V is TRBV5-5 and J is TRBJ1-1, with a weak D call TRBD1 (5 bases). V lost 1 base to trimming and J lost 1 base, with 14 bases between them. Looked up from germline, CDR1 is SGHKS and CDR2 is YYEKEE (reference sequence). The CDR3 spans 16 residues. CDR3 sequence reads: CASSLRAGTTNTEAFF. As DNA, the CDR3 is TGTGCCAGCAGCTTGAGGGCAGGGACTACGAACACTGAAGCTTTCTTT.

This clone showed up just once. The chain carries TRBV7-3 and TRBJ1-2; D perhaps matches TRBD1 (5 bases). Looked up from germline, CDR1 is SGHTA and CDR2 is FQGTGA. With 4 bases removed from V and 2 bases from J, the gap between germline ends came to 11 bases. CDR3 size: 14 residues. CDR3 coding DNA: TGTGCCAGCAGCTCGATCGGGGGAAACTATGGCTACACCTTC. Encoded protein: CASSSIGGNYGYTF.

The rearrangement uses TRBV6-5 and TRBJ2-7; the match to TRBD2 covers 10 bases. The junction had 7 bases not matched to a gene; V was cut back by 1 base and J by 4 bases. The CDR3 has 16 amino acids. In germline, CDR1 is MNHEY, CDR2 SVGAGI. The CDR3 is CASSYLGAGGKYEQYF. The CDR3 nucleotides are TGTGCCAGCAGTTACTTGGGAGCGGGAGGGAAGTACGAGCAGTACTTC.

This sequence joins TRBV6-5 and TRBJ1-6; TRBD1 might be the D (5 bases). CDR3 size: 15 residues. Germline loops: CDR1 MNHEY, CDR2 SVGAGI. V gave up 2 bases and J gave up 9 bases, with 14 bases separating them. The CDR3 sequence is CASSYDGHGSSPLHF. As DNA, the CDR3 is TGTGCCAGCAGTTACGACGGACACGGGAGTTCACCCCTCCACTTT.

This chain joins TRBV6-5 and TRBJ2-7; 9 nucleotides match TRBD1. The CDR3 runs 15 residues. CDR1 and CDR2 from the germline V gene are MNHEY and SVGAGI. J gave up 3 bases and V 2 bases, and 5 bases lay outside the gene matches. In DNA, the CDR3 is TGTGCCAGCAGTTACAGGGGACAGGGTAGCTACGAGCAGTACTTC. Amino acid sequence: CASSYRGQGSYEQYF.

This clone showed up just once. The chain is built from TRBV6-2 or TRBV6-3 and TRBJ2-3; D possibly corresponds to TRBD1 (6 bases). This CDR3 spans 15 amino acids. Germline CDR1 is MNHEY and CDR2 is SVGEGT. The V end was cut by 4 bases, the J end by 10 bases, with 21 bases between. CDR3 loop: CASSSRGASVVAQYF. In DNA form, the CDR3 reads TGTGCCAGCAGTTCCAGGGGAGCTTCGGTAGTAGCGCAGTATTTT.

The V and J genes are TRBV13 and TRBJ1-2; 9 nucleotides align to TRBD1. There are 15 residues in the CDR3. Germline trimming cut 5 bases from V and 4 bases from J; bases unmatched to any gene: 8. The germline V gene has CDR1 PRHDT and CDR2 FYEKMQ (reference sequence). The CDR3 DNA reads TGTGCCAGCAGCCTCCCGGGACAGGGCCTCTATGGCTACACCTTC. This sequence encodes CASSLPGQGLYGYTF.

The CDR3 DNA reads TGTGCCAGCTCACCCTCCTCTGGAAACACCATATATTTT. This sequence encodes CASSPSSGNTIYF. The chain combines TRBV18 with TRBJ1-3; D remains ambiguous. The CDR3 length is 13 residues. V was cut by 3 bases and J by 0 bases, with 3 bases left in between. Germline CDR1 and CDR2: KGHSH and LQKENI.

The CDR3 spells CASSATGANYGYTF. As DNA, the CDR3 is TGTGCCAGCAGCGCGACAGGAGCTAACTATGGCTACACCTTC. The chain carries TRBV7-9 and TRBJ1-2; D might be TRBD1 (6 bases). V lost 5 bases to trimming and J lost 0 bases, with 10 bases between them. The CDR3 covers 14 residues. Germline V gene data show CDR1 as SEHNR and CDR2 as FQNEAQ (reference sequence).

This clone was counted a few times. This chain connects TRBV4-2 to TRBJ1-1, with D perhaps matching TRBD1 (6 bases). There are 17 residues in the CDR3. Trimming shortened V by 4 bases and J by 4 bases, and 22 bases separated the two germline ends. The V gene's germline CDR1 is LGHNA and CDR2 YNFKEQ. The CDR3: CASSPLGQGQIGTEAFF. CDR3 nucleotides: TGTGCCAGCAGCCCTTTGGGGCAGGGGCAAATAGGCACTGAAGCTTTCTTT.

The CDR3 loop reads CASSQAQGRDTEAFF. CDR3 coding DNA: TGTGCCAGCAGCCAAGCACAGGGTAGGGACACTGAAGCTTTCTTT. The genes are TRBV3-1 (or the pseudogene TRBV3-2) and TRBJ1-1; D may be TRBD1 (6 bases). Germline lookup yields CDR1 LGHDT and CDR2 YNNKEL (reference sequence). The CDR3 sequence is 15 residues long. V gave up 1 base and J gave up 3 bases, with 12 bases separating them.

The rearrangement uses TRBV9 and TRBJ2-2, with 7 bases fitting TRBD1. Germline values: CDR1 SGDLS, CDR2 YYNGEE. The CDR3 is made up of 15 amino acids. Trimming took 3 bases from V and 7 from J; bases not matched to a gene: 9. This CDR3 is CASSGTTGEGGELFF. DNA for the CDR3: TGTGCCAGCAGCGGAACAACAGGGGAAGGCGGGGAGCTGTTTTTT.

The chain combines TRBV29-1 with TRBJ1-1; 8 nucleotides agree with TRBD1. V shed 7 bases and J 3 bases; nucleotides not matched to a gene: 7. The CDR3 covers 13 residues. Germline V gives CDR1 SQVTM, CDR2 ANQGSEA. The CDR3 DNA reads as TGCAGCGGTGGACAGGGCGGTCACACTGAAGCTTTCTTT. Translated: CSGGQGGHTEAFF.

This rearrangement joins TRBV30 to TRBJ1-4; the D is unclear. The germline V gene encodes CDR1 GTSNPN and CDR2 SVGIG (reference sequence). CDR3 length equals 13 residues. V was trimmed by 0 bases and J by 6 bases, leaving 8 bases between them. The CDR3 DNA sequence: TGTGCCTGGAGTGTACCCCACTATGAAAAACTGTTTTTT. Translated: CAWSVPHYEKLFF.

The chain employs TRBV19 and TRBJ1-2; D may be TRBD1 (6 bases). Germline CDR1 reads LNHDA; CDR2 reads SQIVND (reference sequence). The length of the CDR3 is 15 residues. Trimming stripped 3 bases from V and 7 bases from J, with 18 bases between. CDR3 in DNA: TGTGCCAGTAGTATCCTCTGGACAGAAGTCGTTGGCTACACCTTC. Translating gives CASSILWTEVVGYTF.

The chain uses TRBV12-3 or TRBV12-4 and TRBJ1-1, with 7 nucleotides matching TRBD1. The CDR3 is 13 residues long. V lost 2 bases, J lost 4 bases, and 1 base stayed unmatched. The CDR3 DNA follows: TGTGCCAGCAGTTTATCAGGGGGCACTGAAGCTTTCTTT. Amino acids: CASSLSGGTEAFF.

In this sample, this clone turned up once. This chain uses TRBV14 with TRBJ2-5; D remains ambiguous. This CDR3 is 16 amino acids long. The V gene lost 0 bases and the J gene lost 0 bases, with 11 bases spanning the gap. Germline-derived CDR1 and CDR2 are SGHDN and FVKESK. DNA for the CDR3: TGTGCCAGCAGCCAAGACCAGCGAAGGTACCAAGAGACCCAGTACTTC. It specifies CASSQDQRRYQETQYF. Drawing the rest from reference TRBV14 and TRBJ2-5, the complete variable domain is EAGVTQFPSHSVIEKGQTVTLRCDPISGHDNLYWYRRVMGKEIKFLLHFVKESKQDESGMPNNRFLAERTGGTYSTLKVQPAELEDSGVYFCASSQDQRRYQETQYFGPGTRLLVL.

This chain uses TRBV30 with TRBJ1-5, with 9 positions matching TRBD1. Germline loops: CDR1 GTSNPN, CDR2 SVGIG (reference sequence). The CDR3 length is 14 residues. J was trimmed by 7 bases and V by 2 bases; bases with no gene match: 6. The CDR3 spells CAWSTDRGGQPQHF. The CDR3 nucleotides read TGTGCCTGGAGTACCGACAGGGGGGGACAGCCCCAGCATTTT.

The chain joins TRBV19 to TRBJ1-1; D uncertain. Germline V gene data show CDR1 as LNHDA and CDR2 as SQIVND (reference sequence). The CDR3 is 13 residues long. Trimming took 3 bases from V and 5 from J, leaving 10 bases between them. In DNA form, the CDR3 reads TGTGCCAGTAGTATTCCCACGGGGACTGAAGCTTTCTTT. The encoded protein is CASSIPTGTEAFF.

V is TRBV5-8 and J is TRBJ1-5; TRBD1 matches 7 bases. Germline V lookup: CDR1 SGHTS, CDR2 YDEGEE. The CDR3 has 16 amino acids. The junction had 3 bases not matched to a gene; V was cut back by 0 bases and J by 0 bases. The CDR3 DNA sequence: TGTGCCAGCAGCTTGGGACAGGGACCTAGCAATCAGCCCCAGCATTTT. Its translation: CASSLGQGPSNQPQHF.

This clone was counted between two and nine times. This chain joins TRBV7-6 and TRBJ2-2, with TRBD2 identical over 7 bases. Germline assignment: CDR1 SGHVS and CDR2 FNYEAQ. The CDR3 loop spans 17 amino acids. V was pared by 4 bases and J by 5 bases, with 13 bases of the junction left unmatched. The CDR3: CASSSLPSAGPTGELFF. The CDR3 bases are TGTGCCAGCAGCTCCCTCCCCTCAGCGGGACCTACCGGGGAGCTGTTTTTT.

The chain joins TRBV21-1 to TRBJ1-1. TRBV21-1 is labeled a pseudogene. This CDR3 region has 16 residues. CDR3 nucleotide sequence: TGTGCCAGCAGCAAAACGTGGGGCAGGCGGGGAACTGAAGCTTTCTTT. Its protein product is CASSKTWGRRGTEAFF.

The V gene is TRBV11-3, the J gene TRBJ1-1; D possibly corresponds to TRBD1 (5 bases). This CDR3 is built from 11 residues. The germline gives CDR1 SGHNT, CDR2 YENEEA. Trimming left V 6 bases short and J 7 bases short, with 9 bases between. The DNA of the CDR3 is TGTGCCAGCAGTACAGGATTTGAAGCTTTCTTT. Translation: CASSTGFEAFF.

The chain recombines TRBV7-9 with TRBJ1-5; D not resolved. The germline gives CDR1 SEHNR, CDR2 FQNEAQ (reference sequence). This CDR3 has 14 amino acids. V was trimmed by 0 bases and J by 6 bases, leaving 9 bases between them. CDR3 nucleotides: TGTGCCAGCAGCTTAGCCGGGAAAGGTCAGCCCCAGCATTTT. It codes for CASSLAGKGQPQHF.

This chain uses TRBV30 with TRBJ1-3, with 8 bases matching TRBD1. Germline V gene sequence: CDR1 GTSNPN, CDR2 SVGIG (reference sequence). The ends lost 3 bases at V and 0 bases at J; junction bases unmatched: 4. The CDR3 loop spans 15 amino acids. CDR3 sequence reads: CAWRWDRSSGNTIYF. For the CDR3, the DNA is TGTGCCTGGAGGTGGGACAGGAGCTCTGGAAACACCATATATTTT.

CDR3 bases: TGTGCCAGCAGCCAAAGGCAGGGCCCAGGGGAGCTGTTTTTT. Translated, it gives CASSQRQGPGELFF. V and J are TRBV16 and TRBJ2-2; perhaps TRBD1 as D (5 bases). The CDR3 is 14 amino acids. V lost 2 bases and J 8 bases, leaving 12 bases between the germline ends. Looked up from germline, CDR1 is KGHSY and CDR2 is FQNENV.

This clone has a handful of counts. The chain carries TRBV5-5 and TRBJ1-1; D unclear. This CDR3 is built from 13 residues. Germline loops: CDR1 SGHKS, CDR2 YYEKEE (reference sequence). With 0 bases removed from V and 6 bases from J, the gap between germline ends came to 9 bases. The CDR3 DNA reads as TGTGCCAGCAGCTTGGTCGGGTACGCTGAAGCTTTCTTT. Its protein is CASSLVGYAEAFF.

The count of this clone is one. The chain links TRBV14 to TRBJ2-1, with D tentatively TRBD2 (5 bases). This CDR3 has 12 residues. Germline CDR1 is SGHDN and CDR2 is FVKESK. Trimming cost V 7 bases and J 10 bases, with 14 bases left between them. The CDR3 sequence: CASNKRVGEQFF. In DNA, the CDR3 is TGTGCCAGCAACAAGAGGGTTGGGGAGCAGTTCTTC.